The 21 T cell receptor beta chains reported below all come from one sample, sequenced in a study of shared clonotypes between healthy human individuals. Clones were read by immunoSEQ multiplex PCR, and TCRdb kept only the in-frame ones, dropping some. The sample has millions of clones; roughly nine tenths are singletons. The sample comprised naive CD4+ T cells sorted from blood. Sample subset: CD45RA+ positively selected. These receptors came from a man aged 18 to 29 in good health.

Notes on this clone: Other nucleotide sequences from this sample produce the same CDR3. The chain is built from TRBV11-2 and TRBJ2-7, with D uncertain. Germline-derived CDR1 and CDR2 are SGHAT and FQNNGV. V was trimmed by 0 bases and J by 2 bases, leaving 5 bases between them. This CDR3 is built from 13 residues. The CDR3 region has the DNA TGTGCCAGCAGCTTAGATCGAACCTACGAGCAGTACTTC. It encodes CASSLDRTYEQYF. The whole variable domain, remainder taken from reference TRBV11-2 and TRBJ2-7, is EAGVAQSPRYKIIEKRQSVAFWCNPISGHATLYWYQQILGQGPKLLIQFQNNGVVDDSQLPKDRFSAERLKGVDSTLKIQPAKLEDSAVYLCASSLDRTYEQYFGPGTRLTVT.

This clone occurred a few times. This chain connects TRBV19 to TRBJ1-1; a possible D gene is TRBD1 (6 bases). The germline V and J ends were trimmed by 8 bases and 0 bases, with 16 bases remaining between them. This CDR3 spans 15 amino acids. Germline values: CDR1 LNHDA, CDR2 SQIVND (reference sequence). The CDR3 DNA follows: TGTGCCAGTGAAGCCCGGACAGCAATGAACACTGAAGCTTTCTTT. Protein sequence: CASEARTAMNTEAFF.

The chain uses TRBV28 and TRBJ1-2; D possibly corresponds to TRBD1 (5 bases). The CDR3 sequence is 16 residues long. CDR1 is MDHEN, CDR2 SYDVKM, per germline. V was cut by 4 bases and J by 5 bases, with 20 bases left in between. The CDR3 spells CASSSSPGGGRYGYTF. CDR3 bases: TGTGCCAGCAGTTCCAGCCCGGGCGGGGGTCGGTATGGCTACACCTTC.

The J gene is TRBJ2-1, the V gene TRBV4-1; 9 bases line up with TRBD1. Germline-derived CDR1 and CDR2 are MGHRA and YSYEKL. J lost 7 bases, V lost 2 bases, and 9 bases had no gene match. The length of the CDR3 is 16 residues. In nucleotides, the CDR3 is TGCGCCAGCAGCCAACCGAGAACAGGGGGCCGGAATGAGCAGTTCTTC. Its protein product is CASSQPRTGGRNEQFF.

This rearrangement joins TRBV5-8 to TRBJ1-4; perhaps TRBD1 as D (6 bases). V shed 4 bases and J shed 5 bases, with 15 bases lying between them. The CDR3 runs to 15 residues. In germline, CDR1 is SGHTS, CDR2 YDEGEE. The CDR3 protein is CASSNIQGGNEKLFF. For the CDR3, the DNA is TGTGCCAGCAGCAATATACAGGGTGGGAATGAAAAACTGTTTTTT. The full variable domain, in which reference TRBV5-8 and TRBJ1-4 provide the parts outside the CDR3, is EAGVTQSPTHLIKTRGQQATLRCSPISGHTSVYWYQQALGLGLQFLLWYDEGEERNRGNFPPRFSGRQFPNYSSELNVNALELEDSALYLCASSNIQGGNEKLFFGSGTQLSVL.

This chain uses TRBV19 with TRBJ1-1, with D possibly matching TRBD1 (6 bases). The CDR3 consists of 15 residues. V shed 6 bases and J shed 0 bases, with 14 bases lying between them. Germline CDR1 LNHDA, CDR2 SQIVND (reference sequence). CDR3 protein: CASRLGGLMNTEAFF. In nucleotides, the CDR3 is TGTGCCAGTAGGCTTGGGGGGCTGATGAACACTGAAGCTTTCTTT.

The chain joins TRBV27 to TRBJ2-1, with 7 bases aligning to TRBD2. Germline CDR1 is MNHEY and CDR2 is SMNVEV (reference sequence). Losses at the gene ends were 4 bases for V and 0 bases for J; bases not matched to a gene: 6. CDR3 length equals 16 residues. The CDR3 loop reads CASSSYREVSYNEQFF. As DNA, the CDR3 is TGTGCCAGCAGTTCGTACCGGGAGGTCTCCTACAATGAGCAGTTCTTC.

The chain combines TRBV5-1 with TRBJ2-7; the match to TRBD1 covers 7 bases. Germline trimming cut 0 bases from V and 2 bases from J; bases unmatched to any gene: 8. The germline CDR1 and CDR2 sequences are SGHRS and YFSETQ. This CDR3 is 16 amino acids long. This CDR3 reads CASSLVPRTGTYEQYF. The CDR3 DNA is TGCGCCAGCAGCTTGGTTCCAAGGACAGGAACCTACGAGCAGTACTTC.

The sample holds a few counts of this clone. V gene TRBV7-9 combines with J gene TRBJ1-1; D uncertain. Trimming removed 10 bases at V and 1 base at J, with 16 bases between. Per germline, CDR1 SEHNR and CDR2 FQNEAQ (reference sequence). The CDR3 consists of 14 residues. CDR3 in amino acids: CAITASGRNTEAFF. CDR3 nucleotides: TGTGCCATCACCGCATCAGGAAGGAACACTGAAGCTTTCTTT.

This clone has only one observation. The chain joins TRBV19 to TRBJ2-2, with 11 nucleotides matching TRBD2. The V segment lost 7 bases and the J segment 0 bases; nucleotides outside the gene matches: 7. CDR1 and CDR2 (germline): LNHDA, SQIVND (reference sequence). This CDR3 is 17 amino acids long. CDR3 region: CASTGASGRPNTGELFF. The CDR3 DNA follows: TGTGCCAGTACCGGCGCTAGCGGGAGGCCGAACACCGGGGAGCTGTTTTTT.

The CDR3 DNA sequence: TGTGCCAGCAGCTTCTACGAGCAGTACTTC. Its translation: CASSFYEQYF. This chain joins TRBV11-3 and TRBJ2-5; D is ambiguous. The DNA end lines up better with TRBJ2-7; the J call may be wrong. The germline V gene has CDR1 SGHNT and CDR2 YENEEA. CDR3 length: 10 residues.

This chain uses TRBV28 with TRBJ2-5, with 10 bases fitting TRBD2. The CDR3 spans 16 residues. CDR1 MDHEN and CDR2 SYDVKM come from the germline V gene. The ends lost 5 bases at V and 9 bases at J; junction bases unmatched: 15. The CDR3 protein is CASSPLRSGGVAAQYF. The CDR3 region has the DNA TGTGCCAGCAGTCCCCTACGGAGCGGGGGGGTTGCGGCCCAGTACTTC.

The chain is built from TRBV28 and TRBJ1-6; D remains ambiguous. This CDR3 is built from 12 residues. The V end was cut by 6 bases, the J end by 6 bases, with 6 bases between. Germline CDR1 is MDHEN and CDR2 is SYDVKM. The DNA for the CDR3 is TGTGCCAGCAGGTTTGGTAATTCACCCCTCCACTTT. It encodes CASRFGNSPLHF.

The genes are TRBV29-1 and TRBJ2-5, with 9 bases aligning to TRBD2. V was pared by 3 bases and J by 6 bases, with 5 bases of the junction left unmatched. Germline V gene lookup returns CDR1 SQVTM and CDR2 ANQGSEA. This CDR3 has 13 residues. Written as DNA, the CDR3 is TGCAGCGTTGACCAGCGGGGGGCCCAGACCCAGTACTTC. Its protein product is CSVDQRGAQTQYF.

The chain combines TRBV6-1 with TRBJ2-7; either TRBD1 or TRBD2 may fit D (5 bases each). The CDR3 sequence is 14 residues long. Germline V gives CDR1 MNHNS, CDR2 SASEGT. V was clipped by 4 bases and J by 7 bases, with 17 bases between them. Written as DNA, the CDR3 is TGTGCCAGCAGTGGTCGCCCTCCTTGGGGGGAGCAGTACTTC. This sequence encodes CASSGRPPWGEQYF.

Regarding this clone: Within the sample, other DNA sequences also encode this same CDR3. The chain has TRBV7-9 and TRBJ1-1; D remains ambiguous. From germline, CDR1 is SEHNR and CDR2 FQNEAQ (reference sequence). CDR3 length: 11 residues. V was pared by 3 bases and J by 8 bases, with 7 bases between. The CDR3 DNA reads TGTGCCAGCAGCTTGTCGGGGGAAGCTTTCTTT. As protein: CASSLSGEAFF. The variable domain in full, with the rest retrieved from reference TRBV7-9 and TRBJ1-1, is DTGVSQNPRHKITKRGQNVTFRCDPISEHNRLYWYRQTLGQGPEFLTYFQNEAQLEKSRLLSDRFSAERPKGSFSTLEIQRTEQGDSAMYLCASSLSGEAFFGQGTRLTVV.

This clone was found once. The chain links TRBV5-1 to TRBJ1-5, with 7 bases fitting TRBD1. In germline, CDR1 is SGHRS, CDR2 YFSETQ. There are 14 residues in the CDR3. The V segment lost 4 bases and the J segment 3 bases; nucleotides outside the gene matches: 4. The CDR3 nucleotides are TGCGCCAGCAGCGAGGGACAGCCCAATCAGCCCCAGCATTTT. Protein product: CASSEGQPNQPQHF.

The chain links TRBV5-1 to TRBJ1-2; D possibly corresponds to TRBD1 (6 bases). The V end lost 5 bases, the J end lost 0 bases, and 14 bases lay between the germline ends. CDR3 length equals 15 residues. Germline lookup yields CDR1 SGHRS and CDR2 YFSETQ. The DNA of the CDR3 is TGCGCCAGCAGACCGAGGACAGAACCTAACTATGGCTACACCTTC. Its translation is CASRPRTEPNYGYTF.

The CDR3: CASSELDRGGLFF. Written as DNA, the CDR3 is TGTGCCAGTAGTGAACTTGACCGGGGAGGGCTGTTTTTT. The V gene is TRBV19, the J gene TRBJ2-2; possible D gene TRBD2, 6 bases. Trimming removed 5 bases from V and 13 bases from J, with 17 bases in between. This CDR3 contains 13 residues. Germline CDR1 LNHDA, CDR2 SQIVND (reference sequence).

This chain links TRBV19 with TRBJ2-2, with TRBD2 identical over 8 bases. Looked up from germline, CDR1 is LNHDA and CDR2 is SQIVND (reference sequence). The CDR3 extends over 14 amino acids. Trimming cost V 6 bases and J 4 bases; bases outside gene matches: 4. The CDR3 DNA reads TGTGCCAGTAGGGGACTAGTAACCACCGGGGAGCTGTTTTTT. Residues: CASRGLVTTGELFF.

V is TRBV2 and J is TRBJ2-7; D might be TRBD2 (5 bases). Germline values: CDR1 SNHLY, CDR2 FYNNEI. This CDR3 is built from 15 residues. Trimming stripped 0 bases from V and 5 bases from J, with 14 bases between. CDR3 nucleotides: TGTGCCAGCAGTGAAGCAGCGGAATTCGGGCACGAGCAGTACTTC. It is translated as CASSEAAEFGHEQYF. Using reference TRBV2 and TRBJ2-7 for the parts outside the CDR3, the full variable domain is EPEVTQTPSHQVTQMGQEVILRCVPISNHLYFYWYRQILGQKVEFLVSFYNNEISEKSEIFDDQFSVERPDGSNFTLKIRSTKLEDSAMYFCASSEAAEFGHEQYFGPGTRLTVT.